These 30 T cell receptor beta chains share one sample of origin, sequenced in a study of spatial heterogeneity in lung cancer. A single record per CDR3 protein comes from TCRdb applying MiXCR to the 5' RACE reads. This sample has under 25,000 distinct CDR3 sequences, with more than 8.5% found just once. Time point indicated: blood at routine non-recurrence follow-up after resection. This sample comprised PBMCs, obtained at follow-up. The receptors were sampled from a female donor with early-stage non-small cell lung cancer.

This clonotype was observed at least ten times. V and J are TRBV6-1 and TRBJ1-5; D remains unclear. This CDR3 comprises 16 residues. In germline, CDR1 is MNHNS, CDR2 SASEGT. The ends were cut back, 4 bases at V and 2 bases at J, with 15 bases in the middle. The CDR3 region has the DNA TGTGCCAGCAGTGTAACCGGGCCAAGGGGCAATCAGCCCCAGCATTTT. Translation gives CASSVTGPRGNQPQHF.

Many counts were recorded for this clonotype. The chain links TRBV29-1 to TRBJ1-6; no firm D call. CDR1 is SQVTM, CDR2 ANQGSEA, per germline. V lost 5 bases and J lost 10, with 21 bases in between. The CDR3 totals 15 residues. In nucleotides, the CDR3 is TGCAGCGTTTCATTGTCGGGCCGGGAGGACTCACCCCTCCACTTT. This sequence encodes CSVSLSGREDSPLHF.

CDR3 sequence reads: CASRGGDEKLFF. For the CDR3, the DNA is TGTGCCAGCAGGGGTGGAGATGAAAAACTGTTTTTT. The rearrangement joins TRBV9 to TRBJ1-4, with D uncertain. The V end was cut by 5 bases, the J end by 6 bases, with 8 bases between. Germline CDR1 is SGDLS and CDR2 is YYNGEE. CDR3 length equals 12 residues.

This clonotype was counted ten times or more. The CDR3 loop is CASSQQKGLAVYSYNEQFF. In nucleotides, the CDR3 is TGTGCCAGCAGCCAGCAGAAGGGACTAGCGGTGTACTCCTACAATGAGCAGTTCTTC. The V call is TRBV7-9, the J call TRBJ2-1; the match to TRBD2 covers 11 bases. V gave up 5 bases and J gave up 0 bases; unmatched junction bases: 12. The CDR3 is 19 residues long. From germline, CDR1 is SEHNR and CDR2 FQNEAQ (reference sequence).

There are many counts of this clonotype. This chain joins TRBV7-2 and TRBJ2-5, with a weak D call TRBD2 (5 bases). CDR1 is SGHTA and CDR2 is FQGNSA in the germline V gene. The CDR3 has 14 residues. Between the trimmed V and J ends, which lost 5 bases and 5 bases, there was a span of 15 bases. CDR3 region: CASSANRGRETQYF. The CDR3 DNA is TGTGCCAGCAGCGCTAATAGAGGGCGGGAGACCCAGTACTTC.

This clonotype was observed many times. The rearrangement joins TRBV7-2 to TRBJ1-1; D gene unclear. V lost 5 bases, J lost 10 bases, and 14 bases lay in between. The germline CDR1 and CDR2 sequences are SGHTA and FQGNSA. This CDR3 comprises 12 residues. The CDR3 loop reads CASSASLSGAFF. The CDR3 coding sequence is TGTGCCAGCAGCGCCTCCCTATCAGGAGCTTTCTTT.

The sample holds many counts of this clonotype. As DNA, the CDR3 is TGCAGCGTTGTAGGGACAGAAATGTGGGAGACCCAGTACTTC. Translation: CSVVGTEMWETQYF. V gene TRBV29-1 combines with J gene TRBJ2-5; 7 bases align to TRBD1. V shed 4 bases, J shed 5 bases, and the junction held 10 bases outside the gene matches. Germline V CDR1 and CDR2: SQVTM, ANQGSEA. There are 14 residues in the CDR3.

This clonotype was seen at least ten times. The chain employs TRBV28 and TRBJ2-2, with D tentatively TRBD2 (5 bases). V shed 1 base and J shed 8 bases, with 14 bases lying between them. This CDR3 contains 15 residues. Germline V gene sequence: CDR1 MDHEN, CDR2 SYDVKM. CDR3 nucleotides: TGTGCCAGCAGTTTATTGGGCCCCACGGGGGGGGAGCTGTTTTTT. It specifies CASSLLGPTGGELFF.

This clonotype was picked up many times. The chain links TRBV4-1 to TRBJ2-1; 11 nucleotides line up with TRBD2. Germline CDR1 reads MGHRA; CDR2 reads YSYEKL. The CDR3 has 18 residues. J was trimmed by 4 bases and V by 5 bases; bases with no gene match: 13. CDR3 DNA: TGCGCCAGCAGCGGAGGAGATTTAGCGGGAGGGAATTACAATGAGCAGTTCTTC. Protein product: CASSGGDLAGGNYNEQFF.

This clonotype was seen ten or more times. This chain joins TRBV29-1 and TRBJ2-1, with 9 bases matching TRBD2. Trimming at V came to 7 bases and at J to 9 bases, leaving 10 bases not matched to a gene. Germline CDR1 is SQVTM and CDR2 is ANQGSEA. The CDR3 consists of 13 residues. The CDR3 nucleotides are TGCAGCGGGCGGGTAGCGGGAGATCTTGAGCAGTTCTTC. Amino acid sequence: CSGRVAGDLEQFF.

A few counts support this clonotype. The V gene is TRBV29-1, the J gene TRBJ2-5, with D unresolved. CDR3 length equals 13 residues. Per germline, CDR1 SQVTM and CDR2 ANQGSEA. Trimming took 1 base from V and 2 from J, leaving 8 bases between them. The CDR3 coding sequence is TGCAGCGTTGAAGCACAACTGCAAGAGACCCAGTACTTC. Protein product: CSVEAQLQETQYF.

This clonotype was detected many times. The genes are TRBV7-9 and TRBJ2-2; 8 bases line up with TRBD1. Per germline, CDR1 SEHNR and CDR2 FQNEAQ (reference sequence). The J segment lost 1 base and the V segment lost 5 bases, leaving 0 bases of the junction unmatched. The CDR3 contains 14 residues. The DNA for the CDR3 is TGTGCCAGCAGCGGACAGGGGAACACCGGGGAGCTGTTTTTT. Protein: CASSGQGNTGELFF.

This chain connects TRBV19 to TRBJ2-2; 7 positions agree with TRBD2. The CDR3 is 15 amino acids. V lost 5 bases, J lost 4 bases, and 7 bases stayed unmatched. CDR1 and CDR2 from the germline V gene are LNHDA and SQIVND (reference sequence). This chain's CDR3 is CASSRGDSSTGELFF. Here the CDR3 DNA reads TGTGCCAGTAGTCGGGGGGACTCCTCCACCGGGGAGCTGTTTTTT.

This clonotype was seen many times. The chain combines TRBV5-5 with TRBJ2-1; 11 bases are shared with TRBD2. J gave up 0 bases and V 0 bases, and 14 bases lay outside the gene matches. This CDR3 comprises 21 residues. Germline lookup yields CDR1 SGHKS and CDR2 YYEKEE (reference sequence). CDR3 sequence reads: CASSLEVLAGGHLSSYNEQFF. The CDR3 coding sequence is TGTGCCAGCAGCTTGGAAGTGCTAGCGGGGGGCCACCTAAGCTCCTACAATGAGCAGTTCTTC. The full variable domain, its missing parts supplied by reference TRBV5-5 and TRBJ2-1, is DAGVTQSPTHLIKTRGQQVTLRCSPISGHKSVSWYQQVLGQGPQFIFQYYEKEERGRGNFPDRFSARQFPNYSSELNVNALLLGDSALYLCASSLEVLAGGHLSSYNEQFFGPGTRLTVL.

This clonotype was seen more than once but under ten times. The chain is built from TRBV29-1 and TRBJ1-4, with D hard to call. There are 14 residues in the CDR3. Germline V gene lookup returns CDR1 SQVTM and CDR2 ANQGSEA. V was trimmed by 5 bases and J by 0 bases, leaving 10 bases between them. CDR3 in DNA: TGCAGCGTTATCGCCGGGACAACTAATGAAAAACTGTTTTTT. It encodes CSVIAGTTNEKLFF.

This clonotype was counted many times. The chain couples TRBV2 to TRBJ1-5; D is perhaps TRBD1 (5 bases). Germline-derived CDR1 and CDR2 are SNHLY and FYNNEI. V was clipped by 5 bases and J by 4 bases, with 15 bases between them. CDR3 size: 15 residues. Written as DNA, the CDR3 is TGTGCCAGCAGTCCCCGGGACCTCGATAATCAGCCCCAGCATTTT. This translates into CASSPRDLDNQPQHF.

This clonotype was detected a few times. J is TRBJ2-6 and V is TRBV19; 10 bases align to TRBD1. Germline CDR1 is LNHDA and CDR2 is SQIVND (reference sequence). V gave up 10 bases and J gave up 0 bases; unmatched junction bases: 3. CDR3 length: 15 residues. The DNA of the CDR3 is TGTGCCACCTGGACAGGGGGCTCTGGGGCCAACGTCCTGACTTTC. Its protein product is CATWTGGSGANVLTF.

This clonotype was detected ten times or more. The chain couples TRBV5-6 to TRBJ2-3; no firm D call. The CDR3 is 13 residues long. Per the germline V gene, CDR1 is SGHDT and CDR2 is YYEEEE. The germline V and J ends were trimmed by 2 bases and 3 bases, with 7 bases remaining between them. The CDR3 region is CASSLVGTDTQYF. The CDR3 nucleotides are TGTGCCAGCAGCTTAGTGGGAACAGATACGCAGTATTTT.

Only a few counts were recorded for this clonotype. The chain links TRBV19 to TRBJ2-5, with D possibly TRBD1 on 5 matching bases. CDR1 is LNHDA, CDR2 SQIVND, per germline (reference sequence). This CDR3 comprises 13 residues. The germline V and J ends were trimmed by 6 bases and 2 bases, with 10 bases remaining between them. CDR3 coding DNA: TGTGCCAGTAGGAAGGGGCTACAAGAGACCCAGTACTTC. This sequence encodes CASRKGLQETQYF.

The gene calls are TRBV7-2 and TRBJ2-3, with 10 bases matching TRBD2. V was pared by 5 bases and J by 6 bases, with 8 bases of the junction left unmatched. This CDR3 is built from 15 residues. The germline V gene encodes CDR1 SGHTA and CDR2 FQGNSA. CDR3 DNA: TGTGCCAGCAGCCGGACTAGCGGCCGACAGGATACGCAGTATTTT. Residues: CASSRTSGRQDTQYF.

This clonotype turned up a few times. CDR3 DNA sequence: TGTGCCAGCTCACGGCAGGGGGATAGGCAGTACTTC. Translation gives CASSRQGDRQYF. J is TRBJ2-7 and V is TRBV18; 7 nucleotides align to TRBD1. Germline trimming cut 4 bases from V and 9 bases from J; bases unmatched to any gene: 6. Germline loops: CDR1 KGHSH, CDR2 LQKENI. The CDR3 covers 12 residues.

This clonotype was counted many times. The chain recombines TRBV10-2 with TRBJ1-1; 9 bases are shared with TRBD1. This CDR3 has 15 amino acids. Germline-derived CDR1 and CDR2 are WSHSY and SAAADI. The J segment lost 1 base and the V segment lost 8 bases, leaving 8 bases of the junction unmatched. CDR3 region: CASRGTGIRNTEAFF. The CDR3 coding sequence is TGCGCCAGCCGCGGGACAGGGATTCGGAACACTGAAGCTTTCTTT.

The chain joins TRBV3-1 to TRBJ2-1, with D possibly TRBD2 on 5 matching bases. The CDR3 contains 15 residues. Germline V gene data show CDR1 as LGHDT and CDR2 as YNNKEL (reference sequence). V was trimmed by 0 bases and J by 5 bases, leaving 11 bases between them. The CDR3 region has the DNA TGTGCCAGCAGCCAAGATAATAGCGTTCACAATGAGCAGTTCTTC. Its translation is CASSQDNSVHNEQFF.

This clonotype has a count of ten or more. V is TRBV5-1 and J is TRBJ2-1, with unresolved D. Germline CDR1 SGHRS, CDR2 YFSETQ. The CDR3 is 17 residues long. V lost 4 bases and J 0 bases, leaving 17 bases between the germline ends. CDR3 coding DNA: TGCGCCAGCAGCAAATTTACCCAATCTAGCTCCTACAATGAGCAGTTCTTC. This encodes CASSKFTQSSSYNEQFF. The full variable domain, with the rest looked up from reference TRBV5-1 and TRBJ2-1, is KAGVTQTPRYLIKTRGQQVTLSCSPISGHRSVSWYQQTPGQGLQFLFEYFSETQRNKGNFPGRFSGRQFSNSRSEMNVSTLELGDSALYLCASSKFTQSSSYNEQFFGPGTRLTVL.

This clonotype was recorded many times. CDR3 DNA sequence: TGTGCCAGTACCGGGACAGGCCGAGGAACTGAAGCTTTCTTT. It specifies CASTGTGRGTEAFF. V gene TRBV19 combines with J gene TRBJ1-1, with 8 bases that match TRBD1. CDR3 length: 14 amino acids. V lost 7 bases and J lost 5; bases outside the gene matches: 9. Germline CDR1 is LNHDA and CDR2 is SQIVND (reference sequence). Variable domain in full (rest from reference TRBV19 and TRBJ1-1): DGGITQSPKYLFRKEGQNVTLSCEQNLNHDAMYWYRQDPGQGLRLIYYSQIVNDFQKGDIAEGYSVSREKKESFPLTVTSAQKNPTAFYLCASTGTGRGTEAFFGQGTRLTVV.

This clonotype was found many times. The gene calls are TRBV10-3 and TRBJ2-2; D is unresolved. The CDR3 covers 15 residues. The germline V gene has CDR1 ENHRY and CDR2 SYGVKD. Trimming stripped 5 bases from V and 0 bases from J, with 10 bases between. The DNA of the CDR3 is TGTGCCATCAGTCTCGGGTGGTCGAACACCGGGGAGCTGTTTTTT. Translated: CAISLGWSNTGELFF.

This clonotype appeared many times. The CDR3 DNA reads TGTGCCAGCAGTTTAGGGCGGTACGAGCAGTACTTC. Translating gives CASSLGRYEQYF. The rearrangement joins TRBV28 to TRBJ2-7; D is uncertain. The CDR3 runs 12 residues. Trimming pared 2 bases from V and 4 bases from J, leaving 6 bases between. Germline values: CDR1 MDHEN, CDR2 SYDVKM.

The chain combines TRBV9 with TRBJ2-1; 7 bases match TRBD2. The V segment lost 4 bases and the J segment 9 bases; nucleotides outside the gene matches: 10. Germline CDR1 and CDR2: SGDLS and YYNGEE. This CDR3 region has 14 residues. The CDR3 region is CASSPYGREAEQFF. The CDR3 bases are TGTGCCAGCAGCCCTTACGGACGGGAGGCTGAGCAGTTCTTC. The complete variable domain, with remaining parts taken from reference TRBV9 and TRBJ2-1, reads DSGVTQTPKHLITATGQRVTLRCSPRSGDLSVYWYQQSLDQGLQFLIQYYNGEERAKGNILERFSAQQFPDLHSELNLSSLELGDSALYFCASSPYGREAEQFFGPGTRLTVL.

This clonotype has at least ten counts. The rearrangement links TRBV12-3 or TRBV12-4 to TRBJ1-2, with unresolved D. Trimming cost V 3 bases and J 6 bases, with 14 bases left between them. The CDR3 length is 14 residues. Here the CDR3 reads CASSFEDRAHGYTF. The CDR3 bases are TGTGCCAGCAGTTTCGAGGACCGGGCCCATGGCTACACCTTC.

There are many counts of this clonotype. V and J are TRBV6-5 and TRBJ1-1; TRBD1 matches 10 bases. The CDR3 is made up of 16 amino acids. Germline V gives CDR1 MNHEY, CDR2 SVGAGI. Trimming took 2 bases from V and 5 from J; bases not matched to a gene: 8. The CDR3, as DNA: TGTGCCAGCAGTTACGACAGGGGGCTCTTTGGGACTGAAGCTTTCTTT. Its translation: CASSYDRGLFGTEAFF.